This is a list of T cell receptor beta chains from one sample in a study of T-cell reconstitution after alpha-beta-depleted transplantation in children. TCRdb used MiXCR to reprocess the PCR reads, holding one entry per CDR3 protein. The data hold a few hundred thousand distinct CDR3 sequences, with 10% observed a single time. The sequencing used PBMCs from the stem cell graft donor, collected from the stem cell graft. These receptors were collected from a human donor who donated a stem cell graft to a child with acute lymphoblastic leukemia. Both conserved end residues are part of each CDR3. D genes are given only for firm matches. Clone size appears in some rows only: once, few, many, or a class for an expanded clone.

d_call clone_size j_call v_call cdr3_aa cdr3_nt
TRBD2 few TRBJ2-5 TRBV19 CASSTLAEKTQYF TGTGCCAGTAGTACACTAGCGGAAAAGACCCAGTACTTC
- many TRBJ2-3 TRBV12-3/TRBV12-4 CASSLTVSTDTQYF TGTGCCAGCAGTTTGACGGTTAGCACAGATACGCAGTATTTT
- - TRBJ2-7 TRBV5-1 CASSFLHRLRGEQYF TGCGCCAGCAGCTTCCTACACCGACTACGGGGCGAGCAGTACTTC
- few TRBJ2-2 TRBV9 CASSVASGVNTGELFF TGTGCCAGCAGCGTGGCTTCAGGGGTGAACACCGGGGAGCTGTTTTTT
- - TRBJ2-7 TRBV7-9 CASSLGRTIMRYEQYF TGTGCCAGCAGCTTAGGCCGGACTATAATGCGCTACGAGCAGTACTTC
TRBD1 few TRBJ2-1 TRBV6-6 CASSHRGNNEQFF TGTGCCAGCAGTCACAGGGGAAACAATGAGCAGTTCTTC
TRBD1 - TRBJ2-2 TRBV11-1 CASSWDRVSTRSQPGELFF TGTGCCAGCAGCTGGGACAGGGTGTCTACTAGGTCCCAACCCGGGGAGCTGTTTTTT
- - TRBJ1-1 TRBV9 CASSVADGGATEAFF TGTGCCAGCAGCGTAGCTGACGGGGGAGCCACTGAAGCTTTCTTT
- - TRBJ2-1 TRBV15 CATSRDRWVSGQSSYNEQFF TGTGCCACCAGCAGAGATCGGTGGGTATCCGGGCAGAGCTCCTACAATGAGCAGTTCTTC
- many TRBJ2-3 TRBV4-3 CASSQGGGTDTQYF TGCGCCAGCAGCCAGGGCGGGGGCACAGATACGCAGTATTTT
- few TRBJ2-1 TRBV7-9 CASTFGGEQFF TGTGCCAGCACCTTCGGCGGTGAGCAGTTCTTC
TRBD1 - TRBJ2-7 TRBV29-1 CSVGQGAVNEQYF TGCAGCGTCGGACAGGGGGCGGTCAACGAGCAGTACTTC
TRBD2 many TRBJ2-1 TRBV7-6 CASSLAGVSYNEQFF TGTGCCAGCAGTCTAGCGGGAGTCTCCTACAATGAGCAGTTCTTC
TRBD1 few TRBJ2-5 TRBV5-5 CASSFPGTGGETQYF TGTGCCAGCAGCTTTCCCGGGACAGGGGGAGAGACCCAGTACTTC
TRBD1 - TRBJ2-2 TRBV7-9 CASSLTTGDTGELFF TGTGCCAGCAGTCTTACAACAGGGGACACCGGGGAGCTGTTTTTT
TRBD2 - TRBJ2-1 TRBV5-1 CASRAISGGFDNEQFF TGCGCCAGCAGGGCTATATCGGGAGGGTTCGACAATGAGCAGTTCTTC
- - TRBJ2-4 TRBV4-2 CASSQDDRLGGNIQYF TGTGCCAGCAGCCAAGATGACAGACTAGGCGGGAACATTCAGTACTTC
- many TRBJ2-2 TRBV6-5 CASSYTGTGELFF TGTGCCAGCAGTTACACGGGCACCGGGGAGCTGTTTTTT
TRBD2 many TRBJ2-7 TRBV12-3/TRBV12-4 CASAFGLAGGGAYEQYF TGTGCCAGCGCATTCGGGCTAGCGGGAGGAGGAGCGTACGAGCAGTACTTC
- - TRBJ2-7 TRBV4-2 CASSQVKGDEQYF TGTGCCAGCAGCCAAGTCAAGGGGGACGAGCAGTACTTC
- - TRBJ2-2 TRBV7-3 CASGGGRGTGELFF TGTGCCAGCGGTGGTGGCAGGGGAACCGGGGAGCTGTTTTTT
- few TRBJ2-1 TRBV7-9 CASIWQGGYNEQFF TGTGCCAGCATTTGGCAGGGTGGCTACAATGAGCAGTTCTTC
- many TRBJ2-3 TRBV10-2 CASSDRLAASTDTQYF TGCGCCAGCAGTGACCGTCTAGCAGCTAGCACAGATACGCAGTATTTT
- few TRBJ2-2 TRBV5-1 CASSLEPSNTGELFF TGCGCCAGCAGCTTGGAGCCATCGAACACCGGGGAGCTGTTTTTT
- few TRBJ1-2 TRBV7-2 CASSLGGRDYGYTF TGTGCCAGCAGCTTAGGGGGGCGCGACTATGGCTACACCTTC
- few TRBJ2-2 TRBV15 CATSRDGTGELFF TGTGCCACCAGCAGGGACGGCACCGGGGAGCTGTTTTTT
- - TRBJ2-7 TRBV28 CASSLAPAGYHEQYF TGTGCCAGCAGTTTAGCCCCCGCAGGGTACCACGAGCAGTACTTC
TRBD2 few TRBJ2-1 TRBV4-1 CASSLGTSGDSYNEQFF TGCGCCAGCAGCCTAGGGACTAGCGGGGACTCCTACAATGAGCAGTTCTTC
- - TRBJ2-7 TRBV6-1 CASSLDRLAYEQYF TGTGCCAGCAGCCTAGACCGACTAGCCTACGAGCAGTACTTC
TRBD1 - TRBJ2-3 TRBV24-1 CATSVNPGQGGDTQYF TGTGCCACCAGTGTCAACCCGGGACAGGGAGGAGATACGCAGTATTTT
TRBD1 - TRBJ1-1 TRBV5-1 CASSFNRGDTEAFF TGCGCCAGCAGCTTTAACAGGGGGGACACTGAAGCTTTCTTT
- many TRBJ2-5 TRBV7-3 CASSPRGSRRAQETQYF TGTGCCAGCAGCCCCCGGGGCAGTCGTAGGGCCCAAGAGACCCAGTACTTC
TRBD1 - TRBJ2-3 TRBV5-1 CASSPGTAISTDTQYF TGCGCCAGCAGCCCTGGGACAGCAATAAGCACAGATACGCAGTATTTT
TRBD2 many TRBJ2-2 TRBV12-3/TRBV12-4 CASRELAGLTGELFF TGTGCCAGCAGAGAGCTAGCGGGGCTCACCGGGGAGCTGTTTTTT
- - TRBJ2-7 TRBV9 CASSADRGPGGSKQYF TGTGCCAGCAGCGCTGATAGGGGCCCAGGAGGGTCCAAGCAGTACTTC
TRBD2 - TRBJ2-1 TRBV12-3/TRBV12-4 CASSLMGLAGDEQFF TGTGCCAGCAGTTTAATGGGACTAGCGGGAGACGAGCAGTTCTTC
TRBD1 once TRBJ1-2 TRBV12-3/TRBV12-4 CASSPTGTVNYGDTF TGTGCCAGCAGTCCAACCGGGACAGTTAACTATGGCGACACCTTC
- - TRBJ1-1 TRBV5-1 CASSFIQGANTEAFF TGCGCCAGCAGCTTCATTCAAGGGGCGAACACTGAAGCTTTCTTT
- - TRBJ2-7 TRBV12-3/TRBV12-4 CASRLDLNPYEQYF TGTGCCAGCAGACTGGACTTAAACCCCTACGAGCAGTACTTC